These T cell receptor beta chains were read from a single sample in a study of blood T cell repertoires in COVID-19. Libraries were prepared by immunoSEQ multiplex PCR; TCRdb keeps only in-frame clonotypes and omits some of them. The sample includes fewer than 400,000 clones, 86% of them seen just once. The material sequenced was PBMCs or T cells enriched from blood (not recorded which). The receptor source for this set is a man between 25 and 39 years old who had recovered from COVID-19. The CDR3 runs from the conserved cysteine through the conserved F or W. D genes are given only for firm matches. Some rows mark clone size as missing; the rest say once, few, many or name a class of expanded clone.

abundance: -; j_gene: TRBJ1-1; d_gene: TRBD1; v_gene: TRBV7-9; CDR3aa: CASSLSLFSAGGLNTEAFF; CDR3nt: TGTGCCAGCAGCTTATCTTTATTCTCGGCAGGGGGCTTGAACACTGAAGCTTTCTTT
abundance: -; j_gene: TRBJ1-4; d_gene: TRBD1; v_gene: TRBV19; CDR3aa: CASRRQGASEKLFF; CDR3nt: TGTGCCAGTAGGCGACAGGGGGCGAGCGAAAAACTGTTTTTT
abundance: -; j_gene: TRBJ2-7; d_gene: -; v_gene: TRBV11-3; CDR3aa: CASSFAAGVSYEQYF; CDR3nt: TGTGCCAGCAGCTTTGCGGCAGGGGTTTCCTACGAGCAGTACTTC
abundance: -; j_gene: TRBJ2-7; d_gene: -; v_gene: TRBV5-5; CDR3aa: CASSLSAGMEQYF; CDR3nt: TGTGCCAGCAGCTTGTCGGCAGGGATGGAGCAGTACTTC
abundance: -; j_gene: TRBJ2-7; d_gene: TRBD1; v_gene: TRBV11-2; CDR3aa: CASSLGGQYEQYF; CDR3nt: TGTGCCAGCAGCTTAGGGGGACAGTACGAGCAGTACTTC
abundance: -; j_gene: TRBJ1-2; d_gene: TRBD1; v_gene: TRBV7-9; CDR3aa: CASSLLLPGQAYGYTF; CDR3nt: TGTGCCAGCAGCTTATTACTGCCCGGACAGGCCTATGGCTACACCTTC
abundance: -; j_gene: TRBJ1-3; d_gene: TRBD1; v_gene: TRBV6-6; CDR3aa: CASSFGQGPSGNTIYF; CDR3nt: TGTGCCAGCAGTTTCGGACAGGGCCCCTCTGGAAACACCATATATTTT
abundance: -; j_gene: TRBJ1-4; d_gene: TRBD1; v_gene: TRBV18; CDR3aa: CASSPVGQALFF; CDR3nt: TGTGCCAGCTCACCGGTAGGACAGGCGCTGTTTTTT
abundance: -; j_gene: TRBJ2-3; d_gene: TRBD1; v_gene: TRBV18; CDR3aa: CASSPGTGGRTDTQYF; CDR3nt: TGTGCCAGCTCACCTGGGACAGGGGGCCGCACAGATACGCAGTATTTT
abundance: -; j_gene: TRBJ1-1; d_gene: -; v_gene: TRBV5-1; CDR3aa: CASSLARSAGTEAFF; CDR3nt: TGCGCCAGCAGCTTGGCTCGGTCGGCGGGCACTGAAGCTTTCTTT
abundance: -; j_gene: TRBJ2-7; d_gene: -; v_gene: TRBV7-6; CDR3aa: CASSQYRGLSYEQYF; CDR3nt: TGTGCCAGCAGCCAGTATAGGGGACTTTCCTACGAGCAGTACTTC
abundance: -; j_gene: TRBJ2-2; d_gene: TRBD1; v_gene: TRBV5-1; CDR3aa: CASSSSRDRAGELFF; CDR3nt: TGCGCCAGCAGCTCTAGCCGGGACAGGGCCGGGGAGCTGTTTTTT
abundance: -; j_gene: TRBJ2-7; d_gene: -; v_gene: TRBV7-2; CDR3aa: CASSSTTGTEMWAYEQYF; CDR3nt: TGTGCCAGCAGCTCAACAACCGGGACTGAGATGTGGGCCTACGAGCAGTACTTC
abundance: -; j_gene: TRBJ1-2; d_gene: TRBD1; v_gene: TRBV5-1; CDR3aa: CASSAETGADGYTF; CDR3nt: TGCGCCAGCAGCGCCGAGACAGGGGCCGATGGCTACACCTTC
abundance: -; j_gene: TRBJ1-6; d_gene: -; v_gene: TRBV4-1; CDR3aa: CASSQGGSMVHF; CDR3nt: TGCGCCAGCAGCCAAGGCGGCAGTATGGTCCACTTT
abundance: -; j_gene: TRBJ1-6; d_gene: TRBD1; v_gene: TRBV7-9; CDR3aa: CASNDSGGYNSPLHF; CDR3nt: TGTGCCAGCAACGATTCAGGGGGTTATAATTCACCCCTCCACTTT
abundance: -; j_gene: TRBJ2-7; d_gene: -; v_gene: TRBV19; CDR3aa: CASSVGQGSYEQYF; CDR3nt: TGTGCCAGTAGTGTTGGGCAGGGCTCCTACGAGCAGTACTTC
abundance: -; j_gene: TRBJ2-7; d_gene: -; v_gene: TRBV30; CDR3aa: CAWSPGSGEQYF; CDR3nt: TGTGCCTGGAGTCCCGGTTCTGGCGAGCAGTACTTC
abundance: -; j_gene: TRBJ1-5; d_gene: -; v_gene: TRBV18; CDR3aa: CASSSSGPEPQHF; CDR3nt: TGTGCCAGCTCATCTTCCGGTCCGGAGCCCCAGCATTTT
abundance: -; j_gene: TRBJ2-1; d_gene: -; v_gene: TRBV9; CDR3aa: CASSGEISYNEQFF; CDR3nt: TGTGCCAGCAGTGGGGAGATCTCCTACAATGAGCAGTTCTTC
abundance: few; j_gene: TRBJ1-3; d_gene: -; v_gene: TRBV4-1; CDR3aa: CASSQVARAEGNTIYF; CDR3nt: TGCGCCAGCAGCCAAGTAGCCAGGGCTGAAGGAAACACCATATATTTT
abundance: -; j_gene: TRBJ1-1; d_gene: TRBD1; v_gene: TRBV18; CDR3aa: CASSPGQGAMNTEAFF; CDR3nt: TGTGCCAGCTCACCTGGGCAGGGGGCGATGAACACTGAAGCTTTCTTT
abundance: -; j_gene: TRBJ2-1; d_gene: -; v_gene: TRBV7-9; CDR3aa: CASSAGYNEQFF; CDR3nt: TGTGCCAGCAGCGCGGGGTACAATGAGCAGTTCTTC
abundance: few; j_gene: TRBJ2-7; d_gene: -; v_gene: TRBV4-1; CDR3aa: CASSQVQDSYEQYF; CDR3nt: TGCGCCAGCAGCCAAGTTCAGGACAGCTACGAGCAGTACTTC
abundance: -; j_gene: TRBJ1-1; d_gene: TRBD1; v_gene: TRBV6-5; CDR3aa: CASEDRGRRNTEAFF; CDR3nt: TGTGCCAGCGAGGACAGGGGGCGTAGGAACACTGAAGCTTTCTTT
abundance: -; j_gene: TRBJ2-5; d_gene: -; v_gene: TRBV30; CDR3aa: CACTGTAKGTQYF; CDR3nt: TGTGCCTGCACCGGGACTGCCAAGGGGACCCAGTACTTC
abundance: -; j_gene: TRBJ2-5; d_gene: TRBD2; v_gene: TRBV4-2; CDR3aa: CASSQRTSGDQETQYF; CDR3nt: TGTGCCAGCAGCCAAAGGACTAGCGGGGACCAAGAGACCCAGTACTTC
abundance: -; j_gene: TRBJ2-7; d_gene: -; v_gene: TRBV18; CDR3aa: CASSPPSAGSYEQYF; CDR3nt: TGTGCCAGCTCACCACCGAGTGCAGGGTCCTACGAGCAGTACTTC
abundance: -; j_gene: TRBJ2-1; d_gene: TRBD2; v_gene: TRBV4-1; CDR3aa: CASSHPLAGDSYNEQFF; CDR3nt: TGCGCCAGCAGCCACCCCCTAGCGGGGGACTCCTACAATGAGCAGTTCTTC
abundance: -; j_gene: TRBJ1-6; d_gene: TRBD1; v_gene: TRBV9; CDR3aa: CASSVGRQGNSPLHF; CDR3nt: TGTGCCAGCAGCGTAGGCCGACAGGGGAATTCACCCCTCCACTTT
abundance: -; j_gene: TRBJ1-1; d_gene: -; v_gene: TRBV9; CDR3aa: CASSPSGQKMNTEAFF; CDR3nt: TGTGCCAGCAGCCCCTCGGGACAAAAAATGAACACTGAAGCTTTCTTT
abundance: few; j_gene: TRBJ1-1; d_gene: TRBD1; v_gene: TRBV18; CDR3aa: CASSPPGNRGIAEAFF; CDR3nt: TGTGCCAGCTCACCACCGGGGAACAGGGGAATAGCTGAAGCTTTCTTT
abundance: -; j_gene: TRBJ2-1; d_gene: -; v_gene: TRBV27; CDR3aa: CASSLHVSGDNEQFF; CDR3nt: TGTGCCAGCAGTTTACATGTCTCAGGGGACAATGAGCAGTTCTTC
abundance: -; j_gene: TRBJ2-5; d_gene: TRBD1; v_gene: TRBV19; CDR3aa: CASSNPPTGHQETQYF; CDR3nt: TGTGCCAGTAGTAACCCTCCGACAGGGCACCAAGAGACCCAGTACTTC
abundance: -; j_gene: TRBJ2-2; d_gene: -; v_gene: TRBV7-8; CDR3aa: CASSQQGIATGELFF; CDR3nt: TGTGCCAGCAGTCAACAGGGCATTGCGACCGGGGAGCTGTTTTTT
abundance: -; j_gene: TRBJ2-7; d_gene: -; v_gene: TRBV5-4; CDR3aa: CASSSRTRDYEQYF; CDR3nt: TGTGCCAGCAGTTCGCGGACTCGCGACTACGAGCAGTACTTC
abundance: -; j_gene: TRBJ2-4; d_gene: TRBD1; v_gene: TRBV30; CDR3aa: CAWGTGTNIQYF; CDR3nt: TGTGCCTGGGGGACAGGGACGAACATTCAGTACTTC
abundance: few; j_gene: TRBJ2-7; d_gene: TRBD2; v_gene: TRBV5-4; CDR3aa: CASSPGLAGTTYEQYF; CDR3nt: TGTGCCAGCAGCCCAGGACTAGCGGGGACCACCTACGAGCAGTACTTC
abundance: -; j_gene: TRBJ1-2; d_gene: TRBD1; v_gene: TRBV6-4; CDR3aa: CASSPGTGYGYTF; CDR3nt: TGTGCCAGCAGTCCGGGGACAGGGTATGGCTACACCTTC
abundance: few; j_gene: TRBJ1-2; d_gene: -; v_gene: TRBV28; CDR3aa: CASSPPYSYGYTF; CDR3nt: TGTGCCAGCAGCCCCCCCTACTCATATGGCTACACCTTC
abundance: -; j_gene: TRBJ1-6; d_gene: TRBD1; v_gene: TRBV5-4; CDR3aa: CASSFGTGGAWGSPLHF; CDR3nt: TGTGCCAGCAGCTTTGGGACAGGGGGCGCCTGGGGTTCACCCCTCCACTTT
abundance: -; j_gene: TRBJ1-2; d_gene: -; v_gene: TRBV2; CDR3aa: CASGPNGYTF; CDR3nt: TGTGCCAGCGGCCCCAATGGCTACACCTTC
abundance: -; j_gene: TRBJ2-1; d_gene: TRBD2; v_gene: TRBV4-1; CDR3aa: CASSLGGALAGVNEQFF; CDR3nt: TGCGCCAGCAGCCTTGGGGGTGCGCTAGCGGGGGTGAATGAGCAGTTCTTC
abundance: -; j_gene: TRBJ1-1; d_gene: -; v_gene: TRBV6-5; CDR3aa: CASSKLTGGGEAFF; CDR3nt: TGTGCCAGCTCTAAGTTGACCGGGGGAGGTGAAGCTTTCTTT
abundance: -; j_gene: TRBJ1-4; d_gene: TRBD1; v_gene: TRBV19; CDR3aa: CASSERQGVVEKLFF; CDR3nt: TGTGCCAGTAGTGAGCGACAGGGGGTTGTTGAAAAACTGTTTTTT
abundance: -; j_gene: TRBJ1-1; d_gene: -; v_gene: TRBV11-2; CDR3aa: CASRYSNTEAFF; CDR3nt: TGTGCCAGCAGATACTCAAACACTGAAGCTTTCTTT
abundance: -; j_gene: TRBJ2-4; d_gene: -; v_gene: TRBV15; CDR3aa: CATSKADLAAAGQYF; CDR3nt: TGTGCCACCAGCAAAGCGGATTTGGCGGCAGCGGGCCAGTACTTC
abundance: -; j_gene: TRBJ2-7; d_gene: -; v_gene: TRBV27; CDR3aa: CASSLSIGPREQYF; CDR3nt: TGTGCCAGCAGTTTATCGATTGGGCCCCGGGAGCAGTACTTC
abundance: -; j_gene: TRBJ1-1; d_gene: -; v_gene: TRBV30; CDR3aa: CAWMAGLNTEAFF; CDR3nt: TGTGCCTGGATGGCGGGGTTGAACACTGAAGCTTTCTTT
abundance: -; j_gene: TRBJ2-1; d_gene: -; v_gene: TRBV9; CDR3aa: CASSGTVNGGEQFF; CDR3nt: TGTGCCAGCAGCGGTACGGTAAACGGGGGTGAGCAGTTCTTC
abundance: once; j_gene: TRBJ1-2; d_gene: -; v_gene: TRBV7-9; CDR3aa: CASSLFSLYGYTF; CDR3nt: TGTGCCAGCAGCTTATTCTCCCTCTATGGCTACACCTTC
abundance: -; j_gene: TRBJ1-2; d_gene: -; v_gene: TRBV30; CDR3aa: CAWSTGSYGYTF; CDR3nt: TGTGCCTGGAGTACGGGGTCCTATGGCTACACCTTC
abundance: -; j_gene: TRBJ2-7; d_gene: TRBD2; v_gene: TRBV2; CDR3aa: CASSSSGGSYEQYF; CDR3nt: TGTGCCAGCAGTTCTAGCGGGGGCTCCTACGAGCAGTACTTC
abundance: -; j_gene: TRBJ2-4; d_gene: TRBD1; v_gene: TRBV7-9; CDR3aa: CASSPPRGIENIQYF; CDR3nt: TGTGCCAGCAGCCCACCCAGGGGGATTGAAAACATTCAGTACTTC